This T cell receptor beta chain is drawn from a study of beta chain features in type 1 diabetes. As for the study in general: Sorted cell examination encompassed roughly 110 million cells across all samples.

This clone was seen once. The antigen is undetermined. Findings and caveats of the study: Within each of all four CD4+ subsets, Type 1 diabetes patients had TCRB CDR3s that were moderately but significantly shorter.

Investigators reverse transcribed all isolated RNA, so they sequenced expressed TCRB transcripts. Clones were read by immunoSEQ multiplex PCR, and TCRdb kept only the in-frame ones, dropping some. The sample contains 55,000 to 85,000 clones, almost 50% of which appear only once. The CDR3 length is 14 residues. Between the trimmed V and J ends, which lost 2 bases and 3 bases, there was a span of 11 bases. Germline V lookup: CDR1 SGHRS, CDR2 YFSETQ. The receptor was derived from a man between 25 and 39 years old with type 1 diabetes. The chain couples TRBV5-1 to TRBJ1-1, with D unresolved. The specimen was central memory CD4+ T cells from blood. For the CDR3, the DNA is TGCGCCAGCAGCTTCCGGGCCGGGGACACTGAAGCTTTCTTT. Translating gives CASSFRAGDTEAFF.